Listed below are T cell receptor beta chains from one sample, sequenced in a study of cytomegalovirus exposure and HLA in healthy donors. TCRdb's copy holds only in-frame clones and misses some; the assay was immunoSEQ multiplex PCR. The sample comprises about 120,000 clones, approximately 89% of which are singletons, and approximately 1.8% rests with the top ten. The sequenced material came from PBMCs. The receptors stem from a man younger than 30 in good health and CMV-seronegative. CDR3s include the opening cysteine and the closing phenylalanine or tryptophan. The D gene is left open where the match is weak. Only some rows state a clone size, as once, few, many or a class for expanded clones.

V: TRBV6-5
size: NA
D: TRBD1
J: TRBJ1-1
DNA: TGTGCCAGCAGTTACTCTGACAGGGGGAACACTGAAGCTTTCTTT
CDR3: CASSYSDRGNTEAFF

V: TRBV7-8
size: NA
D: NA
J: TRBJ2-3
DNA: TGTGCCAGCAGCCCCTTTCGTGTGGGCGGGATCACAGATACGCAGTATTTT
CDR3: CASSPFRVGGITDTQYF

V: TRBV10-1
size: NA
D: TRBD1
J: TRBJ2-3
DNA: TGCGCCAGCAGTGACCGGGTGACAGGGGCAGATACGCAGTATTTT
CDR3: CASSDRVTGADTQYF

V: TRBV9
size: NA
D: TRBD1
J: TRBJ2-7
DNA: TGTGCCAGCAGCGCGGGGACAGGGGGACCAGGTCTCTCCTACGAGCAGTACTTC
CDR3: CASSAGTGGPGLSYEQYF

V: TRBV4-2
size: NA
D: TRBD2
J: TRBJ2-5
DNA: TGTGCCAGCAGCCAAGAGGGACTAGCGGGGGTTGCGGAGACCCAGTACTTC
CDR3: CASSQEGLAGVAETQYF

V: TRBV9
size: few
D: TRBD1
J: TRBJ1-1
DNA: TGTGCCAGCAGCGTAGACCCGGCAGGGGGCTTTCGGATGAACACTGAAGCTTTCTTT
CDR3: CASSVDPAGGFRMNTEAFF

V: TRBV18
size: once
D: NA
J: TRBJ1-1
DNA: TGTGCCAGCTCACCACAGCCGAACACTGAAGCTTTCTTT
CDR3: CASSPQPNTEAFF

V: TRBV25-1
size: few
D: NA
J: TRBJ2-7
DNA: TGTGCCAGCAGTGACCCAGGCGAGCAGTACTTC
CDR3: CASSDPGEQYF

V: TRBV10-2
size: once
D: TRBD2
J: TRBJ2-3
DNA: TGCGCCAGCAGCGGACTAGCGTGGGACACAGATACGCAGTATTTT
CDR3: CASSGLAWDTDTQYF

V: TRBV2
size: few
D: NA
J: TRBJ1-3
DNA: TGTGCCAGCAGTGTATCCGGGAACACCATATATTTT
CDR3: CASSVSGNTIYF

V: TRBV27
size: NA
D: NA
J: TRBJ1-6
DNA: TGTGCCAGCCGGAGGTCTCTGCTTGGGAATTCACCCCTCCACTTT
CDR3: CASRRSLLGNSPLHF

V: TRBV19
size: NA
D: NA
J: TRBJ2-3
DNA: TGTGCCAGTAGTATTGCGGGGCAGTTCACAGATACGCAGTATTTT
CDR3: CASSIAGQFTDTQYF

V: TRBV5-6
size: NA
D: NA
J: TRBJ1-4
DNA: TGTGCCAGCAGCTTGAGGTGGAGCCGGGAAAAACTGTTTTTT
CDR3: CASSLRWSREKLFF

V: TRBV4-3
size: NA
D: NA
J: TRBJ1-5
DNA: TGCGCCTGCCGGGGGGGGCATCAGCCCCAGCATTTT
CDR3: CACRGGHQPQHF

V: TRBV2
size: few
D: TRBD2
J: TRBJ2-1
DNA: TGTGCCAGCAATCGGGGTAGCGGGAGCCCAGGTAATGAGCAGTTCTTC
CDR3: CASNRGSGSPGNEQFF

V: TRBV5-4
size: NA
D: TRBD1
J: TRBJ1-2
DNA: TGTGCCAGCAGCCGACCGGGACAGGGTGGTTATGGCTACACCTTC
CDR3: CASSRPGQGGYGYTF

V: TRBV5-1
size: NA
D: TRBD1
J: TRBJ1-6
DNA: TGCGCCAGCAGCCTTGGGACAGTAAATTCACCCCTCCACTTT
CDR3: CASSLGTVNSPLHF

V: TRBV10-2
size: NA
D: TRBD2
J: TRBJ2-5
DNA: TGCGCCAGCAGACTAGCGGGGCAAGAGACCCAGTACTTC
CDR3: CASRLAGQETQYF

V: TRBV18
size: NA
D: NA
J: TRBJ2-7
DNA: TGTGCCAGCTCGTATGCTCGGGGAGTCGTACACGAGCAGTACTTC
CDR3: CASSYARGVVHEQYF

V: TRBV4-1
size: NA
D: NA
J: TRBJ1-1
DNA: TGCGCCAGCAGCCTTGTTGGGTCAGGCGAAGCTTTCTTT
CDR3: CASSLVGSGEAFF

V: TRBV27
size: NA
D: NA
J: TRBJ2-6
DNA: TGTGCCAGCAGCCGTACAGGGTCTGGGGCCAACGTCCTGACTTTC
CDR3: CASSRTGSGANVLTF

V: TRBV27
size: once
D: TRBD2
J: TRBJ2-1
DNA: TGTGCCAGCAGCAAGGTAGCGGGAGGTTTCTACAATGAGCAGTTCTTC
CDR3: CASSKVAGGFYNEQFF

V: TRBV28
size: NA
D: NA
J: TRBJ1-1
DNA: TGTGCCAGCAGGGCAGAAACCAACACTGAAGCTTTCTTT
CDR3: CASRAETNTEAFF

V: TRBV10-1
size: NA
D: NA
J: TRBJ1-1
DNA: TGCGCCAGCAGTGCGGCAGGGCTAGCGGAAGCTTTCTTT
CDR3: CASSAAGLAEAFF

V: TRBV19
size: NA
D: TRBD2
J: TRBJ2-3
DNA: TGTGCCAGTAGTAGCCGACTAGCGATTTATACGCAGTATTTT
CDR3: CASSSRLAIYTQYF

V: TRBV4-1
size: few
D: NA
J: TRBJ2-7
DNA: TGCGCCAGCAGCCAAGGGGCCGAGCAGTACTTC
CDR3: CASSQGAEQYF

V: TRBV11-3
size: NA
D: TRBD1
J: TRBJ1-3
DNA: TGTGCCAGCAGCTTGGGACAGTTCCTTCCTGGAAACACCATATATTTT
CDR3: CASSLGQFLPGNTIYF

V: TRBV11-3
size: NA
D: TRBD2
J: TRBJ2-1
DNA: TGTGCCAGCAGCTTAGATTGGGCGGGAGGTGAGCAGTTCTTC
CDR3: CASSLDWAGGEQFF

V: TRBV5-1
size: NA
D: NA
J: TRBJ1-5
DNA: TGCGCCAGCAGCTTGGCCGGGATAGGGAGCAATCAGCCCCAGCATTTT
CDR3: CASSLAGIGSNQPQHF

V: TRBV27
size: NA
D: TRBD1
J: TRBJ1-1
DNA: TGTGCCAGCAGTTACGACAGGGGGGCTGAAGCTTTCTTT
CDR3: CASSYDRGAEAFF

V: TRBV21-1
size: NA
D: NA
J: TRBJ1-2
DNA: TGTGCCAGCAGCAACCACGGACAGACCAAACTTAACTATGGCTACACCTTC
CDR3: CASSNHGQTKLNYGYTF

V: TRBV9
size: NA
D: TRBD1
J: TRBJ1-1
DNA: TGTGCCAGCAGTACAGGGGACTCGAACACTGAAGCTTTCTTT
CDR3: CASSTGDSNTEAFF

V: TRBV30
size: NA
D: NA
J: TRBJ1-2
DNA: TGTGCCTGGAGTGTATCCCTGGGCGGCTACACCTTC
CDR3: CAWSVSLGGYTF

V: TRBV9
size: NA
D: TRBD2
J: TRBJ2-2
DNA: TGTGCCAGCAGCGTAGTCGCGGGAGGCCGGGCCGGGGAGCTGTTTTTT
CDR3: CASSVVAGGRAGELFF

V: TRBV29-1
size: NA
D: NA
J: TRBJ2-1
DNA: TGCAGCGTTGAGGTGAGCGCAGCCTACAATGAGCAGTTCTTC
CDR3: CSVEVSAAYNEQFF

V: TRBV27
size: NA
D: TRBD2
J: TRBJ2-1
DNA: TGTGCCAGCAGTTTAGCGGGAGGACCCTACAATGAGCAGTTCTTC
CDR3: CASSLAGGPYNEQFF

V: TRBV6-6
size: once
D: TRBD2
J: TRBJ2-7
DNA: TGTGCCAGCACACATAGCGGGCGAACCGAGCAGTACTTC
CDR3: CASTHSGRTEQYF

V: TRBV5-4
size: NA
D: NA
J: TRBJ1-6
DNA: TGTGCCAGCAGCTTGGCCTTTTCACCCCTCCACTTT
CDR3: CASSLAFSPLHF

V: TRBV10-2
size: NA
D: NA
J: TRBJ1-1
DNA: TGCGCCAGCAGTGAGCCCTTTCAGGGTTTAGCCGAAGCTTTCTTT
CDR3: CASSEPFQGLAEAFF

V: TRBV28
size: NA
D: NA
J: TRBJ1-1
DNA: TGTGCCAGCAAACGTCATCCGGGTTCCCGCATGAACACTGAAGCTTTCTTT
CDR3: CASKRHPGSRMNTEAFF

V: TRBV2
size: NA
D: NA
J: TRBJ1-1
DNA: TGTGCCAGCAGTGTAACGGGGGGAGGGAACACTGAAGCTTTCTTT
CDR3: CASSVTGGGNTEAFF

V: TRBV11-3
size: NA
D: TRBD2
J: TRBJ2-3
DNA: TGTGCCAGCAGCTTAGGGCGGGGGGGCACAGATACGCAGTATTTT
CDR3: CASSLGRGGTDTQYF

V: TRBV6-1
size: NA
D: TRBD2
J: TRBJ2-1
DNA: TGTGCCAGCAGTGTACTAGCGGGAGTTAAAATAGCTGAGCAGTTCTTC
CDR3: CASSVLAGVKIAEQFF

V: TRBV9
size: once
D: TRBD2
J: TRBJ2-7
DNA: TGTGCCAGCAGCGTAGCTGGGGAGGGATTCTCCGAGCAGTACTTC
CDR3: CASSVAGEGFSEQYF

V: TRBV9
size: NA
D: TRBD2
J: TRBJ2-3
DNA: TGTGCCAGCAGCTTAAATCCGGGACTAGCGTATGGTAGTACAGATACGCAGTATTTT
CDR3: CASSLNPGLAYGSTDTQYF

V: TRBV27
size: once
D: TRBD1
J: TRBJ1-2
DNA: TGTGCCAGCAGTTTGTCCGCAGGGGGCGGGTATCACAGCTACACCTTC
CDR3: CASSLSAGGGYHSYTF

V: TRBV10-1
size: NA
D: TRBD1
J: TRBJ1-1
DNA: TGCGCCAGCAGTGTGGGACAGGGGACCACTGAAGCTTTCTTT
CDR3: CASSVGQGTTEAFF

V: TRBV5-6
size: NA
D: NA
J: TRBJ2-4
DNA: TGTGCCAGCAAAAACCGGGGGTCTACGGTCAAAAACATTCAGTACTTC
CDR3: CASKNRGSTVKNIQYF

V: TRBV12-2
size: NA
D: NA
J: TRBJ2-5
DNA: TGTGCAAGTCGCTTAGTCGAAGAGACCCAGTACTTC
CDR3: CASRLVEETQYF

V: TRBV2
size: NA
D: NA
J: TRBJ2-1
DNA: TGTGCCAGCAGGCCGGAGGGGAGCTCCTACAATGAGCAGTTCTTC
CDR3: CASRPEGSSYNEQFF

V: TRBV6-1
size: NA
D: TRBD1
J: TRBJ2-7
DNA: TGTGCCAGCAGGACCCGGGACAGGGGTACCTACGAGCAGTACTTC
CDR3: CASRTRDRGTYEQYF

V: TRBV13
size: few
D: NA
J: TRBJ2-7
DNA: TGTGCCAGCAGCCTAGGGCGCTCCTACGAGCAGTACTTC
CDR3: CASSLGRSYEQYF

V: TRBV7-8
size: NA
D: NA
J: TRBJ2-5
DNA: TGTGCCAGCAGCTCTCAGACAGCATCGGAGACCCAGTACTTC
CDR3: CASSSQTASETQYF

V: TRBV2
size: NA
D: NA
J: TRBJ2-3
DNA: TGTGCCAGCAGTGATTATGGTGGCGGTCGTGGCACAGATACGCAGTATTTT
CDR3: CASSDYGGGRGTDTQYF

V: TRBV28
size: NA
D: NA
J: TRBJ1-5
DNA: TGTGCCAGCAGTCGGACAGTAAATCAGCCCCAGCATTTT
CDR3: CASSRTVNQPQHF

V: TRBV5-1
size: NA
D: NA
J: TRBJ2-7
DNA: TGCGCCAGCAGCCAAAACTACGAGCAGTACTTC
CDR3: CASSQNYEQYF

V: TRBV2
size: once
D: TRBD2
J: TRBJ2-1
DNA: TGTGCCAGCAGTGAAGCTAGGGCTAGCGGGGACAATGAGCAGTTCTTC
CDR3: CASSEARASGDNEQFF

V: TRBV4-3
size: NA
D: TRBD1
J: TRBJ1-2
DNA: TGCGCCAGCAGCCCAAAGGACAGGTTCGACTATGGCTACACCTTC
CDR3: CASSPKDRFDYGYTF

V: TRBV5-1
size: NA
D: NA
J: TRBJ1-1
DNA: TGCGCCAGCAGCTTGGCCTCGGGGAACACTGAAGCTTTCTTT
CDR3: CASSLASGNTEAFF

V: TRBV5-1
size: NA
D: NA
J: TRBJ1-3
DNA: TGCGCCAGCAGCTTGGGGCAGAAGGGAAACACCATATATTTT
CDR3: CASSLGQKGNTIYF